Listed here are 15 T cell receptor beta chains from one sample, sequenced in a study of identical twins. TCRdb reprocessed the 5' RACE reads with MiXCR, giving one entry per CDR3 protein. The sample lists under 1 million distinct CDR3 sequences, 12% occurring once. This sample also belongs to another study, concerning yellow fever vaccine responses in identical twins.

The sequencing sample was made of PBMCs. The receptor source for this set is a woman under 30 in good health.

This clonotype was found a few times. CDR3 amino acids: CATSDFGAGDFNEQFF. CDR3 nucleotide sequence: TGTGCCACCAGTGATTTCGGCGCAGGGGATTTCAATGAGCAGTTCTTC. J is TRBJ2-1 and V is TRBV24-1, with D possibly TRBD1 on 6 matching bases. There are 16 residues in the CDR3. The ends were cut back, 1 base at V and 6 bases at J, with 15 bases in the middle. Germline CDR1 reads KGHDR; CDR2 reads SFDVKD.

The rearrangement links TRBV12-3 or TRBV12-4 to TRBJ2-6, with D perhaps TRBD1 (6 bases). CDR3 length: 11 residues. Trimming shortened V by 7 bases and J by 17 bases, and 15 bases separated the two germline ends. The CDR3 region is CASTRGRLVTF. CDR3 DNA sequence: TGTGCCAGCACCAGGGGCCGTTTGGTGACTTTC.

This clonotype has just a few counts. For the CDR3, the DNA is TGCGCCAGCAGCTTGCGACAGGGTAACGGCGGGGAGCTGTTTTTT. This gives the protein CASSLRQGNGGELFF. V usage is TRBV5-1 and J usage is TRBJ2-2, with 7 bases identical to TRBD1. V shed 1 base and J 7 bases; nucleotides not matched to a gene: 7. The germline gives CDR1 SGHRS, CDR2 YFSETQ. This CDR3 has 15 residues.

This clonotype was seen a few times. V usage is TRBV2 and J usage is TRBJ2-1; D is perhaps TRBD1 or TRBD2 (5 bases each). Germline CDR1 and CDR2: SNHLY and FYNNEI. V gave up 4 bases and J gave up 2 bases, with 12 bases separating them. This CDR3 region has 15 residues. The CDR3 sequence is CASSAWDQTYNEQFF. As DNA, the CDR3 is TGTGCCAGCAGTGCTTGGGACCAAACCTACAATGAGCAGTTCTTC.

This clonotype was detected only a few times. The chain is built from TRBV5-1 and TRBJ1-1, with 11 bases aligning to TRBD1. This CDR3 contains 15 residues. Trimming took 2 bases from V and 5 from J; bases not matched to a gene: 5. Germline values: CDR1 SGHRS, CDR2 YFSETQ. CDR3 coding DNA: TGCGCCAGCAGCTTTCCGGACAGGGGGCAAACTGAAGCTTTCTTT. Translation gives CASSFPDRGQTEAFF.

This clonotype was seen repeatedly, ten times or more. This chain connects TRBV27 to TRBJ2-5; perhaps TRBD1 as D (6 bases). Trimming took 6 bases from V and 4 from J, leaving 18 bases between them. CDR3 length: 15 amino acids. The germline V gene has CDR1 MNHEY and CDR2 SMNVEV (reference sequence). The CDR3, as DNA: TGTGCCAGCAGGGAGACAGGAGACCAGCTAGAGACCCAGTACTTC. This translates into CASRETGDQLETQYF.

The gene calls are TRBV12-3 or TRBV12-4 and TRBJ1-2; TRBD1 might be the D (6 bases). This CDR3 region has 15 residues. Trimming cost V 5 bases and J 0 bases, with 13 bases left between them. The CDR3 loop reads CASSKGTPANYGYTF. The CDR3 DNA reads as TGTGCCAGCAGTAAGGGGACACCAGCTAACTATGGCTACACCTTC.

The chain links TRBV28 to TRBJ2-2, with D perhaps matching TRBD1 (7 bases). V dropped 7 bases and J dropped 3 bases, with 21 bases sitting between them. Germline-derived CDR1 and CDR2 are MDHEN and SYDVKM. This CDR3 region has 17 residues. CDR3 residues: CASTLRGAGVYTGELFF. The CDR3 DNA follows: TGTGCCAGCACGCTCAGGGGGGCAGGGGTTTACACCGGGGAGCTGTTTTTT.

The chain employs TRBV10-3 and TRBJ1-5, with a tentative D call TRBD1 (6 bases). With 6 bases removed from V and 4 bases from J, the gap between germline ends came to 13 bases. The CDR3 loop spans 14 amino acids. Per germline, CDR1 ENHRY and CDR2 SYGVKD. The CDR3 sequence: CAIRAQGTNQPQHF. The CDR3, as DNA: TGTGCCATCAGGGCCCAGGGGACTAATCAGCCCCAGCATTTT.

The chain combines TRBV28 with TRBJ2-2, with 7 nucleotides matching TRBD1. Germline V gene data show CDR1 as MDHEN and CDR2 as SYDVKM. The CDR3 has 16 amino acids. V was clipped by 6 bases and J by 6 bases; unmatched bases: 13. This CDR3 reads CASSLPGQIGSGELFF. As DNA, the CDR3 is TGTGCCAGCAGCCTCCCGGGACAGATCGGCTCCGGGGAGCTGTTTTTT.

This clonotype has only a few counts. The rearrangement links TRBV20-1 to TRBJ2-1; D is unclear. This CDR3 spans 13 amino acids. The germline V gene encodes CDR1 DFQATT and CDR2 SNEGSKA (reference sequence). Trimming shortened V by 2 bases and J by 6 bases, and 11 bases separated the two germline ends. CDR3 in amino acids: CSARPLSANEQFF. The DNA for the CDR3 is TGCAGTGCTAGACCTCTGTCGGCCAATGAGCAGTTCTTC.

In this sample, this clonotype turned up a few times. This chain connects TRBV3-1 to TRBJ1-1, with D tentatively TRBD1 (5 bases). Germline values: CDR1 LGHDT, CDR2 YNNKEL (reference sequence). Deletions cut 6 bases from V and 3 bases from J, with 14 bases between. This CDR3 region has 14 residues. The DNA of the CDR3 is TGTGCCAGCAGTCTCGGGGGGGTGCACACTGAAGCTTTCTTT. Translation gives CASSLGGVHTEAFF.

This clonotype has just a few counts. DNA for the CDR3: TGTGCCAGCAGCCAAGAAATTGCCTCTACACCCATTTCCAATGAGCAGTTCTTC. Amino acid sequence: CASSQEIASTPISNEQFF. The gene calls are TRBV14 and TRBJ2-1, with unresolved D. Between the trimmed V and J ends, which lost 0 bases and 6 bases, there was a span of 21 bases. The CDR3 extends over 18 amino acids. CDR1 SGHDN and CDR2 FVKESK come from the germline V gene.

The table lists this clonotype with a few counts. This rearrangement joins TRBV6-1 to TRBJ2-1, with no clear D. Trimming stripped 11 bases from V and 0 bases from J, with 17 bases between. Germline CDR1 MNHNS, CDR2 SASEGT. This CDR3 has 15 amino acids. The CDR3 DNA sequence: TGTGCCGCCGCGCCGGCGTTTAGCTCCTACAATGAGCAGTTCTTC. It specifies CAAAPAFSSYNEQFF.

This sequence joins TRBV20-1 and TRBJ2-5; D possibly corresponds to TRBD2 (5 bases). The V and J ends lost 0 bases and 3 bases respectively, with 17 bases between them. The germline V gene has CDR1 DFQATT and CDR2 SNEGSKA (reference sequence). This CDR3 has 16 amino acids. CDR3 in amino acids: CSARDVGIAPEETQYF. The CDR3 bases are TGCAGTGCTAGAGATGTCGGGATCGCTCCCGAAGAGACCCAGTACTTC.